This T cell receptor beta chain was sequenced for a study of OX40 agonist ivuxolimab in advanced cancers. Turning to the study itself: Males comprised over 80% of the group, whose mean age was about 61 years (range roughly 23 to 80). General study points: More expanded clones were found, on average, in CD8+ than in CD4+ T cells.

The data were produced by immunoSEQ multiplex PCR, yet TCRdb's version contains in-frame clones alone and is incomplete. The data show 75,000 to 100,000 clones, 91% seen once. For this clone: What it binds is unknown.

The timepoints at which blood was sampled were baseline, cycle 4 day 1, and cycle 7 day 1. This CDR3 contains 17 residues. Germline V gene sequence: CDR1 MDHEN, CDR2 SYDVKM. V was pared by 6 bases and J by 7 bases, with 15 bases of the junction left unmatched. Here the sequenced sample was CD4+ or CD8+ T cells sorted from blood, taken in a trial of the OX40 agonist ivuxolimab. The V gene is TRBV28, the J gene TRBJ2-2, with 9 bases that match TRBD2. The sequence was collected from an adult with an advanced solid tumor such as melanoma, head and neck, liver or kidney cancer. The CDR3 region is CASSIRRGSGRFGELFF. The CDR3 DNA reads TGTGCCAGCAGCATCCGCCGGGGGAGCGGGAGGTTCGGGGAGCTGTTTTTT.